Each of the 19 T cell receptor beta chains below was sequenced from the same sample in a study of cytomegalovirus exposure and HLA in healthy donors. A multiplex PCR was run with 60 Vbeta primers and 13 Jbeta primers. TCRdb's table, derived via immunoSEQ multiplex PCR, lists solely in-frame clones and lacks some. The table lists nearly 200,000 clones. Sequencing used PBMCs. Every receptor here comes from a boy under 18 in good health and CMV-seronegative.

V is TRBV27 and J is TRBJ1-5; D unclear. The CDR3 loop spans 14 amino acids. Deletions cut 1 base from V and 2 bases from J, with 6 bases between. Germline V gene lookup returns CDR1 MNHEY and CDR2 SMNVEV (reference sequence). The CDR3: CASSLFPGNQPQHF. The DNA for the CDR3 is TGTGCCAGCAGTTTATTCCCGGGCAATCAGCCCCAGCATTTT.

V usage is TRBV28 and J usage is TRBJ2-7; 7 bases agree with TRBD2. The J segment lost 0 bases and the V segment lost 9 bases, leaving 14 bases of the junction unmatched. The CDR3 extends over 16 amino acids. CDR1 and CDR2 (germline): MDHEN, SYDVKM. For the CDR3, the DNA is TGTGCCAGTTTGACTCGTCGGGCTAGCGGCTCCTACGAGCAGTACTTC. As protein: CASLTRRASGSYEQYF. The full variable domain, rest sourced from reference TRBV28 and TRBJ2-7, is DVKVTQSSRYLVKRTGEKVFLECVQDMDHENMFWYRQDPGLGLRLIYFSYDVKMKEKGDIPEGYSVSREKKERFSLILESASTNQTSMYLCASLTRRASGSYEQYFGPGTRLTVT.

V is TRBV18 and J is TRBJ1-4; no definite D call. Trimming removed 6 bases at V and 6 bases at J, with 14 bases between. The CDR3 has 14 amino acids. Germline values: CDR1 KGHSH, CDR2 LQKENI. Written as DNA, the CDR3 is TGTGCCAGCTCTCAAGCGTCCGGGGATGAAAAACTGTTTTTT. Residues: CASSQASGDEKLFF.

The chain recombines TRBV18 with TRBJ2-7, with 7 bases that match TRBD2. Trimming took 4 bases from V and 2 from J; bases not matched to a gene: 2. CDR1 is KGHSH and CDR2 is LQKENI in the germline V gene. The CDR3 is 13 amino acids. CDR3 sequence: CASSHGGAYEQYF. The CDR3 nucleotides are TGTGCCAGCTCACATGGGGGGGCCTACGAGCAGTACTTC. Filled out from reference TRBV18 and TRBJ2-7, the complete variable domain reads NAGVMQNPRHLVRRRGQEARLRCSPMKGHSHVYWYRQLPEEGLKFMVYLQKENIIDESGMPKERFSAEFPKEGPSILRIQQVVRGDSAAYFCASSHGGAYEQYFGPGTRLTVT.

The genes are TRBV18 and TRBJ2-7, with 8 bases fitting TRBD1. V shed 3 bases, J shed 5 bases, and the junction held 6 bases outside the gene matches. The CDR3 totals 14 residues. Germline V CDR1 and CDR2: KGHSH, LQKENI. The DNA for the CDR3 is TGTGCCAGCTCACCTCTGGCAGGGGGCGACGAGCAGTACTTC. It encodes CASSPLAGGDEQYF.

The rearrangement links TRBV27 to TRBJ1-2; 9 bases are shared with TRBD1. The CDR3 length is 14 residues. The V and J ends lost 4 bases and 4 bases, in that order; junction bases with no gene match: 4. Looked up from germline, CDR1 is MNHEY and CDR2 is SMNVEV (reference sequence). DNA of the CDR3: TGTGCCAGCAGTTGGACAGGGGAAGGCTATGGCTACACCTTC. This translates into CASSWTGEGYGYTF.

V and J are TRBV2 and TRBJ1-2; TRBD1 is a possible D gene (6 bases). The germline gives CDR1 SNHLY, CDR2 FYNNEI. CDR3 length: 16 residues. V lost 5 bases, J lost 0 bases, and 16 bases lay in between. In nucleotides, the CDR3 is TGTGCCAGCAGTAAGGTTCAGGGGTTAGCTAACTATGGCTACACCTTC. This gives the protein CASSKVQGLANYGYTF.

V and J are TRBV15 and TRBJ2-5; D remains unclear. The J call is uncertain, as TRBJ2-7 better fits the DNA end. CDR3 length equals 13 residues. CDR1 and CDR2 from the germline V gene are LNHNV and YYDKDF (reference sequence). CDR3 protein: CATSSPRGYEQYF. The CDR3 nucleotides are TGTGCCACCAGCAGCCCTAGAGGCTACGAGCAGTACTTC.

J is TRBJ2-7 and V is TRBV4-2; maybe TRBD2 (5 bases). CDR1 is LGHNA and CDR2 is YNFKEQ in the germline V gene. The V end lost 0 bases, the J end lost 3 bases, and 15 bases lay between the germline ends. The CDR3 length is 16 residues. DNA for the CDR3: TGTGCCAGCAGCCAAGAAGCCTTTTCGAGGGTCTACGAGCAGTACTTC. It translates to CASSQEAFSRVYEQYF.

The chain has TRBV27 and TRBJ2-1, with TRBD2 matching 14 bases. This CDR3 contains 18 residues. V was pared by 5 bases and J by 1 base, with 7 bases of the junction left unmatched. Germline CDR1 is MNHEY and CDR2 is SMNVEV (reference sequence). In DNA form, the CDR3 reads TGTGCCAGCAGTCCCGGGACTAGCGGGGGCGAGTCCTACAATGAGCAGTTCTTC. This codes for CASSPGTSGGESYNEQFF.

This chain links TRBV15 with TRBJ2-1, with D possibly TRBD2 on 5 matching bases. Germline-derived CDR1 and CDR2 are LNHNV and YYDKDF (reference sequence). There are 12 residues in the CDR3. Trimming shortened V by 5 bases and J by 10 bases, and 12 bases separated the two germline ends. This CDR3 is CATSEGRSEQFF. CDR3 DNA sequence: TGTGCCACCAGCGAGGGTCGAAGCGAGCAGTTCTTC.

The chain employs TRBV5-1 and TRBJ2-7; D might be TRBD2 (6 bases). Germline V gene sequence: CDR1 SGHRS, CDR2 YFSETQ. V dropped 4 bases and J dropped 6 bases, with 23 bases sitting between them. CDR3 length: 16 residues. The CDR3 nucleotides are TGCGCCAGCAGCAGGTGGACGGAACCGCAGGGAGGCGAGCAGTACTTC. Its translation is CASSRWTEPQGGEQYF.

The genes are TRBV9 and TRBJ2-2, with 12 bases that match TRBD1. Germline assignment: CDR1 SGDLS and CDR2 YYNGEE. Trimming at V came to 0 bases and at J to 6 bases, leaving 6 bases not matched to a gene. The CDR3 has 17 amino acids. This CDR3 reads CASSVAGQGAQAGELFF. CDR3 coding DNA: TGTGCCAGCAGCGTAGCGGGACAGGGGGCGCAAGCCGGGGAGCTGTTTTTT.

The chain carries TRBV6-5 and TRBJ1-4; TRBD1 is a possible D gene (6 bases). The germline V and J ends were trimmed by 2 bases and 3 bases, with 10 bases remaining between them. Germline CDR1 and CDR2: MNHEY and SVGAGI. CDR3 size: 15 residues. CDR3 coding DNA: TGTGCCAGCAGTTACGCAGGGGTGTCTAATGAAAAACTGTTTTTT. Translating gives CASSYAGVSNEKLFF.

The V call is TRBV30, the J call TRBJ2-6; unclear D gene. Germline V gene lookup returns CDR1 GTSNPN and CDR2 SVGIG (reference sequence). V lost 3 bases, J lost 0 bases, and 6 bases lay in between. The CDR3 is 14 residues long. The CDR3 protein is CAWSQISGANVLTF. The CDR3 bases are TGTGCCTGGAGCCAAATCTCTGGGGCCAACGTCCTGACTTTC. Full variable domain (rest looked up from reference TRBV30 and TRBJ2-6): SQTIHQWPATLVQPVGSPLSLECTVEGTSNPNLYWYRQAAGRGLQLLFYSVGIGQISSEVPQNLSASRPQDRQFILSSKKLLLSDSGFYLCAWSQISGANVLTFGAGSRLTVL.

V and J are TRBV4-3 and TRBJ2-1; tentative D call: TRBD1 (5 bases). Per germline, CDR1 LGHNA and CDR2 YSLEER. V shed 3 bases and J shed 3 bases, with 6 bases lying between them. The CDR3 extends over 13 amino acids. The CDR3 DNA reads as TGCGCCAGCAGCCACGACAGCTACAATGAGCAGTTCTTC. Encoded protein: CASSHDSYNEQFF.

The V gene is TRBV6-1, the J gene TRBJ2-5, with D maybe TRBD1 (6 bases). The germline V gene encodes CDR1 MNHNS and CDR2 SASEGT. The CDR3 contains 14 residues. V shed 5 bases and J shed 2 bases, with 12 bases lying between them. The CDR3 coding sequence is TGTGCCAGCAGTAAACCGGACAGTCAAGAGACCCAGTACTTC. Translated, it gives CASSKPDSQETQYF.

V is TRBV5-6 and J is TRBJ2-1; D is undetermined. V dropped 0 bases and J dropped 5 bases, with 9 bases sitting between them. This CDR3 spans 14 amino acids. Looked up from germline, CDR1 is SGHDT and CDR2 is YYEEEE. CDR3 nucleotides: TGTGCCAGCAGCTTGGGTAATGAGGACAATGAGCAGTTCTTC. Translating it yields CASSLGNEDNEQFF.

J is TRBJ2-7 and V is TRBV2; tentative D call: TRBD1 (5 bases). The CDR3 spans 16 residues. The V end was cut by 7 bases, the J end by 5 bases, with 24 bases between. In germline, CDR1 is SNHLY, CDR2 FYNNEI. The CDR3: CASTLMPGHLRDEQYF. Written as DNA, the CDR3 is TGTGCCAGCACCCTAATGCCAGGGCATCTCAGGGACGAGCAGTACTTC.